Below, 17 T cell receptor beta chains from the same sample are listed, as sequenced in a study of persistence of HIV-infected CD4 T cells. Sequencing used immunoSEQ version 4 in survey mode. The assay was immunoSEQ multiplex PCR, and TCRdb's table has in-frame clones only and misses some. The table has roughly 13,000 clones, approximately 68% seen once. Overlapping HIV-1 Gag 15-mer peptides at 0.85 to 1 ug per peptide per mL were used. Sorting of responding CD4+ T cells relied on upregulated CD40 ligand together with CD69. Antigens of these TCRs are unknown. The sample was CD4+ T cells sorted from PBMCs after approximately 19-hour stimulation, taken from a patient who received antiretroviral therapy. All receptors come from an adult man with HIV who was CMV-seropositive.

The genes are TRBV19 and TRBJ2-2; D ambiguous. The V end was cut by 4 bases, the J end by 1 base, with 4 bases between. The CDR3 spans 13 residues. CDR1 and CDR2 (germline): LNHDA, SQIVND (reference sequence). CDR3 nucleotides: TGTGCCAGTAGTACGGTGAACACCGGGGAGCTGTTTTTT. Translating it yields CASSTVNTGELFF.

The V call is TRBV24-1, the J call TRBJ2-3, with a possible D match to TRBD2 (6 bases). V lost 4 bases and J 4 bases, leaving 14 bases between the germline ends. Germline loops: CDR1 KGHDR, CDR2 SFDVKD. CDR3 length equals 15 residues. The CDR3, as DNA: TGTGCCACCAGTGACGGAGGGCCGGGGGCAGATACGCAGTATTTT. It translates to CATSDGGPGADTQYF.

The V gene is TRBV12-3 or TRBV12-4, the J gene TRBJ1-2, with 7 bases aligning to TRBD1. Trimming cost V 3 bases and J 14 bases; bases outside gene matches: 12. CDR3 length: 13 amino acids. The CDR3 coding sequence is TGTGCCAGCAGTTTCCTCCGGACAGGCTCGGAAACCTTC. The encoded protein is CASSFLRTGSETF.

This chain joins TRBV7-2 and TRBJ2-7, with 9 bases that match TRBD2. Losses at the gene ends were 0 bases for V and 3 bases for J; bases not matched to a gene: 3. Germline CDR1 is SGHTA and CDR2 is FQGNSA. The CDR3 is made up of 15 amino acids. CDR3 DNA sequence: TGTGCCAGCAGCTTAGCTAGCGGGAGTATCTACGAGCAGTACTTC. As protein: CASSLASGSIYEQYF.

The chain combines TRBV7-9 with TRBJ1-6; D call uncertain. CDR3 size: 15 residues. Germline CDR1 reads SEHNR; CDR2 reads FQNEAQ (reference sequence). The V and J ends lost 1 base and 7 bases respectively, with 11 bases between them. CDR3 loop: CASSLDVQKNSPLHF. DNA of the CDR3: TGTGCCAGCAGCTTAGATGTACAGAAGAATTCACCCCTCCACTTT.

The CDR3 DNA sequence: TGTGCCAGCACTCCAACAGGGGTTAATGAAAAACTGTTTTTT. Its protein product is CASTPTGVNEKLFF. The V gene is TRBV2, the J gene TRBJ1-4; 7 bases line up with TRBD1. The CDR3 extends over 14 amino acids. The trim removed 7 bases at V and 4 bases at J, leaving 6 bases unmatched. In germline, CDR1 is SNHLY, CDR2 FYNNEI.

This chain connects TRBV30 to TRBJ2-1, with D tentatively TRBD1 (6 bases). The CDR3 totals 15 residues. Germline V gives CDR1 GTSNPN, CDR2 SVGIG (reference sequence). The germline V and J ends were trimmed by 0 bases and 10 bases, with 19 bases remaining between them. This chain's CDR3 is CAWSVRPGAWSEQFF. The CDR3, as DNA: TGTGCCTGGAGTGTACGTCCAGGGGCCTGGTCGGAGCAGTTCTTC.

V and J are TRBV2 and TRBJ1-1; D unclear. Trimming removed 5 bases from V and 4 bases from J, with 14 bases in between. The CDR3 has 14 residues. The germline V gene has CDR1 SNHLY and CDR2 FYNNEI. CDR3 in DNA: TGTGCCAGCAGTCCTTGGACCAAGGTCACTGAAGCTTTCTTT. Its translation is CASSPWTKVTEAFF.

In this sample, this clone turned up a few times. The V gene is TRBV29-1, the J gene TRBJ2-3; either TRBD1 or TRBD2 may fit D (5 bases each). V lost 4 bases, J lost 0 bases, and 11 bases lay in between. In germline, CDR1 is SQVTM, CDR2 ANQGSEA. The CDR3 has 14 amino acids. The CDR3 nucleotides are TGCAGCGTTGTCGGGACGACCAGCACAGATACGCAGTATTTT. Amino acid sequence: CSVVGTTSTDTQYF.

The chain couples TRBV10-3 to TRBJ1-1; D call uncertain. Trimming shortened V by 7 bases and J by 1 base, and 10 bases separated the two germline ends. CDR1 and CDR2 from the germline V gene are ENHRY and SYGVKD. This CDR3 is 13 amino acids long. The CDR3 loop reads CAITPSRNTEAFF. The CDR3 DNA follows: TGTGCCATCACCCCGAGTCGGAACACTGAAGCTTTCTTT.

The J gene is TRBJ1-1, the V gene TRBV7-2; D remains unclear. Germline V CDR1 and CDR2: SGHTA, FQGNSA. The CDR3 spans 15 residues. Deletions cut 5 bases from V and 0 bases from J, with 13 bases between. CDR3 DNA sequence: TGTGCCAGCAGCCCGCGAAGACTAATGAACACTGAAGCTTTCTTT. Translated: CASSPRRLMNTEAFF.

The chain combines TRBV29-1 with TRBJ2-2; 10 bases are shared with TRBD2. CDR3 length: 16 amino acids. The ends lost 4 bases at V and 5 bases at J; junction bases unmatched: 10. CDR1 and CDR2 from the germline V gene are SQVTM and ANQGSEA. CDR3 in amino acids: CSVARLAGRETGELFF. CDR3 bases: TGCAGCGTTGCCAGACTAGCGGGTCGAGAAACCGGGGAGCTGTTTTTT.

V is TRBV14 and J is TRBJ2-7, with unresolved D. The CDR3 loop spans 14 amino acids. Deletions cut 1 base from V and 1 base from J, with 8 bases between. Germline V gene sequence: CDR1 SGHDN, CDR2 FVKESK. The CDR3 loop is CASSQVQASYEQYF. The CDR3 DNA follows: TGTGCCAGCAGCCAAGTTCAGGCGTCCTACGAGCAGTACTTC.

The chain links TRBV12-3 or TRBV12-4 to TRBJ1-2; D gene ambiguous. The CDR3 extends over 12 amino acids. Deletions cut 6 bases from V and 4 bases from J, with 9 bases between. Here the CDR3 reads CASRRSVYGYTF. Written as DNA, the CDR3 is TGTGCCAGCAGACGTTCGGTCTATGGCTACACCTTC.

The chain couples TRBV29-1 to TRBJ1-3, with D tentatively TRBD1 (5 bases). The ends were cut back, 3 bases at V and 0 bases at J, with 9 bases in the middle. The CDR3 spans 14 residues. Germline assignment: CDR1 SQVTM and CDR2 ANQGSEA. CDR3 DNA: TGCAGCGTTGAGGGGACTTCCTCTGGAAACACCATATATTTT. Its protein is CSVEGTSSGNTIYF.

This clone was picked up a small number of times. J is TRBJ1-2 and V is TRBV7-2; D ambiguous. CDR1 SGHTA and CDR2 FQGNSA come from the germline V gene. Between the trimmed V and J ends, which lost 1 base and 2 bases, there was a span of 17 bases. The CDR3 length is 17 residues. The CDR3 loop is CASSLVGSSSSNYGYTF. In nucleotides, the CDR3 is TGTGCCAGCAGCTTAGTAGGCAGCTCGAGCTCGAACTATGGCTACACCTTC.

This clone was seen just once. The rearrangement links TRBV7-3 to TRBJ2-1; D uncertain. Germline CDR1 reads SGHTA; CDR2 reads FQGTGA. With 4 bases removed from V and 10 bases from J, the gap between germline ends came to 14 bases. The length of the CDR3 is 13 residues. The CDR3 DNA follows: TGTGCCAGCAGCTCCTCGACAAGCTCGGAGCAGTTCTTC. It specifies CASSSSTSSEQFF.